Listed here are 18 T cell receptor beta chains from one sample, sequenced in a study of low-dose radiotherapy and immunotherapy resistance in tumors. Both TCRalpha and TCRbeta chains were reverse transcribed with V-gene-specific primers. TCR amplification involved about 20 PCR cycles with a constant-region primer and V-primer adapter. TCRdb itself ran the reads through MiXCR, one entry per CDR3 protein. The table lists 16,000 or so distinct CDR3 sequences, 70% of them singletons. All receptors derive from a human donor with advanced metastatic prostate, ovarian, gallbladder or colorectal cancer (not recorded which). This table probably holds off-target reads from a library built for another chain.

This chain uses TRBV4-1 with TRBJ2-2; 8 bases match TRBD1. The CDR3 extends over 18 amino acids. The V gene's germline CDR1 is MGHRA and CDR2 YSYEKL. Trimming removed 1 base from V and 6 bases from J; junction bases left unmatched: 13. The CDR3 nucleotides are TGCGCCAGCAGCCAAGCGGACAGGGTGGGCGAGGTGGCCGGGGAGCTGTTTTTT. It is translated as CASSQADRVGEVAGELFF.

V gene TRBV5-4 combines with J gene TRBJ2-5; tentatively, D is TRBD1 (5 bases). Looked up from germline, CDR1 is SGHNT and CDR2 is YYREEE (reference sequence). Trimming pared 0 bases from V and 0 bases from J, leaving 9 bases between. The CDR3 has 15 residues. The CDR3 sequence: CASSLDQGYQETQYF. Written as DNA, the CDR3 is TGTGCCAGCAGCTTGGACCAGGGCTACCAAGAGACCCAGTACTTC. Looking up the rest from reference TRBV5-4 and TRBJ2-5 gives the full variable domain: ETGVTQSPTHLIKTRGQQVTLRCSSQSGHNTVSWYQQALGQGPQFIFQYYREEENGRGNFPPRFSGLQFPNYSSELNVNALELDDSALYLCASSLDQGYQETQYFGPGTRLLVL.

This sequence joins TRBV7-9 and TRBJ1-2, with 7 bases matching TRBD1. The V gene end was trimmed by 1 base and the J gene end by 4 bases; junction bases not matched to a gene: 6. Per the germline V gene, CDR1 is SEHNR and CDR2 is FQNEAQ (reference sequence). This CDR3 has 15 residues. CDR3 DNA: TGTGCCAGCAGCTTAGATGCAGGGGGTATCTATGGCTACACCTTC. Encoded protein: CASSLDAGGIYGYTF.

The rearrangement uses TRBV4-2 and TRBJ1-1; 7 nucleotides match TRBD1. V was clipped by 1 base and J by 0 bases; unmatched bases: 5. There are 16 residues in the CDR3. Per the germline V gene, CDR1 is LGHNA and CDR2 is YNFKEQ. The CDR3 loop is CASSQVPGTVNTEAFF. CDR3 DNA: TGTGCCAGCAGCCAAGTCCCCGGGACAGTGAACACTGAAGCTTTCTTT.

The chain couples TRBV6-8 to TRBJ1-1; D is perhaps TRBD1 (6 bases). Germline V gene lookup returns CDR1 MNHGY and CDR2 SAAAGT. The CDR3 has 14 residues. V lost 5 bases and J lost 2, with 12 bases in between. CDR3 amino acids: CASSIRGDNTEAFF. Here the CDR3 DNA reads TGTGCCAGCAGTATCAGGGGTGACAACACTGAAGCTTTCTTT.

This clonotype was seen a few times. The genes are TRBV3-1 and TRBJ2-7; D unresolved. V lost 3 bases to trimming and J lost 2 bases, with 11 bases between them. Per germline, CDR1 LGHDT and CDR2 YNNKEL (reference sequence). The CDR3 contains 14 residues. The CDR3 loop reads CASSQHSGTYEQYF. In DNA, the CDR3 is TGTGCCAGCAGCCAGCATTCTGGGACCTACGAGCAGTACTTC.

J is TRBJ1-5 and V is TRBV20-1, with D tentatively TRBD1 (5 bases). V gave up 4 bases and J gave up 4 bases, with 17 bases separating them. CDR1 and CDR2 from the germline V gene are DFQATT and SNEGSKA (reference sequence). This CDR3 has 15 amino acids. CDR3 residues: CSATGGGSDNQPQHF. In DNA, the CDR3 is TGCAGTGCTACTGGTGGGGGATCGGATAATCAGCCCCAGCATTTT.

V and J are TRBV7-2 and TRBJ2-1; 9 bases are a match to TRBD2. Germline loops: CDR1 SGHTA, CDR2 FQGNSA. With V trimmed by 7 bases and J by 4 bases, 8 bases remained unmatched. The CDR3 spans 15 residues. The DNA for the CDR3 is TGTGCCAGCACAACGACTAGCGGCCAATACAATGAGCAGTTCTTC. This codes for CASTTTSGQYNEQFF.

The rearrangement joins TRBV6-8 to TRBJ2-1; 16 positions agree with TRBD2. Germline V CDR1 and CDR2: MNHGY, SAAAGT. The CDR3 consists of 17 residues. The trim removed 2 bases at V and 10 bases at J, leaving 8 bases unmatched. The CDR3 DNA follows: TGTGCCAGCAGTTACCGGGGACTAGCGGGAGGGCCGGGAGAGCAGTTCTTC. Its translation is CASSYRGLAGGPGEQFF.

The chain has TRBV5-5 and TRBJ1-1; D is possibly TRBD1 (6 bases). Germline values: CDR1 SGHKS, CDR2 YYEKEE (reference sequence). The CDR3 is made up of 13 amino acids. Trimming removed 0 bases from V and 3 bases from J, with 6 bases in between. CDR3 in amino acids: CASSLAGDTEAFF. In DNA, the CDR3 is TGTGCCAGCAGCTTGGCAGGGGACACTGAAGCTTTCTTT.

The DNA for the CDR3 is TGTGCCAGCAGCTTAGGGGGGGTGAGCTCCTACAATGAGCAGTTCTTC. Translating gives CASSLGGVSSYNEQFF. The rearrangement uses TRBV5-5 and TRBJ2-1, with a weak D call TRBD2 (7 bases). V was cut by 2 bases and J by 0 bases, with 12 bases left in between. Germline V gene lookup returns CDR1 SGHKS and CDR2 YYEKEE (reference sequence). The CDR3 contains 16 residues.

The chain joins TRBV11-2 to TRBJ2-6; no clear D. Germline V gene sequence: CDR1 SGHAT, CDR2 FQNNGV. The CDR3 contains 14 residues. Trimming cost V 5 bases and J 1 base, with 6 bases left between them. CDR3 DNA sequence: TGTGCCAGCAGCGCCCGGTCTGGGGCCAACGTCCTGACTTTC. It specifies CASSARSGANVLTF.

In this sample, this clonotype turned up a few times. J is TRBJ1-1 and V is TRBV5-4; TRBD1 matches 7 bases. Trimming cost V 6 bases and J 0 bases; bases outside gene matches: 8. Germline V gene data show CDR1 as SGHNT and CDR2 as YYREEE (reference sequence). The CDR3 has 15 residues. The CDR3 protein is CASTSGTALNTEAFF. For the CDR3, the DNA is TGTGCCAGCACCTCGGGGACAGCACTGAACACTGAAGCTTTCTTT.

Concerning this clonotype: Germline is not matched at one junction end, which may reflect a read error. The chain combines TRBV6-2 or TRBV6-3 with TRBJ2-1; D gene unclear. CDR1 and CDR2 (germline): MNHEY, SVGEGT. The CDR3 loop spans 14 amino acids. This chain's CDR3 is CASSPTQPRLFWIF. The CDR3 DNA is TGTGCCAGCAGTCCCACTCAACCACGTCTCTTTTGGATCTTC.

The V and J genes are TRBV5-1 and TRBJ2-1; D is unresolved. Trimming removed 5 bases from V and 5 bases from J, with 5 bases in between. The CDR3 consists of 11 residues. Germline CDR1 is SGHRS and CDR2 is YFSETQ. This CDR3 reads CASRIDNEQFF. As DNA, the CDR3 is TGCGCCAGCAGAATCGACAATGAGCAGTTCTTC.

The rearrangement joins TRBV14 to TRBJ1-6; TRBD1 matches at 9 bases. In germline, CDR1 is SGHDN, CDR2 FVKESK. The CDR3 covers 18 residues. The J segment lost 14 bases and the V segment lost 2 bases, leaving 19 bases of the junction unmatched. CDR3 sequence reads: CASSQYDRGKSTSWALHF. DNA of the CDR3: TGTGCCAGCAGCCAATATGACAGGGGGAAATCTACGAGCTGGGCCCTCCACTTT.

The table lists this clonotype with a few counts. The CDR3 reads CATSRDVAGVAADTQYF. In DNA form, the CDR3 reads TGTGCCACCAGCAGAGATGTGGCGGGAGTGGCGGCAGATACGCAGTATTTT. The chain couples TRBV15 to TRBJ2-3; 7 bases map to TRBD2. J lost 4 bases, V lost 0 bases, and 10 bases had no gene match. Germline CDR1 is LNHNV and CDR2 is YYDKDF (reference sequence). CDR3 length equals 17 residues.

The chain recombines TRBV5-1 with TRBJ2-7; D is uncertain. The CDR3 spans 15 residues. V lost 0 bases, J lost 2 bases, and 12 bases lay in between. Germline lookup yields CDR1 SGHRS and CDR2 YFSETQ. In nucleotides, the CDR3 is TGCGCCAGCAGCTTGGACACCTCCAACACCTACGAGCAGTACTTC. This translates into CASSLDTSNTYEQYF.